One and the same sample provided the 21 T cell receptor beta chains below, sequenced in a study of blood T cell repertoires in COVID-19. The data were produced by immunoSEQ multiplex PCR, yet TCRdb's version contains in-frame clones alone and is incomplete. The repertoire holds about 190,000 clones, with less than 80% as singletons. What was sequenced was peripheral blood. The receptor source for this set is a man aged 45-65 years who had recovered from COVID-19.

The gene calls are TRBV19 and TRBJ1-6, with D hard to call. This CDR3 region has 14 residues. Trimming removed 7 bases at V and 10 bases at J, with 17 bases between. Germline V CDR1 and CDR2: LNHDA, SQIVND (reference sequence). CDR3: CASTPAVAGSPLHF. In DNA form, the CDR3 reads TGTGCCAGTACTCCCGCGGTGGCGGGATCACCCCTCCACTTT.

J is TRBJ2-3 and V is TRBV19; D might be TRBD2 (6 bases). This CDR3 contains 15 residues. Germline CDR1 and CDR2: LNHDA and SQIVND (reference sequence). V lost 3 bases, J lost 4 bases, and 14 bases lay in between. CDR3 amino acids: CASSITGGVPDTQYF. The CDR3 nucleotides are TGTGCCAGTAGTATCACCGGGGGAGTGCCAGATACGCAGTATTTT.

V and J are TRBV6-5 and TRBJ2-1, with D maybe TRBD1 (7 bases). This CDR3 spans 13 amino acids. Trimming left V 6 bases short and J 5 bases short, with 11 bases between. Per the germline V gene, CDR1 is MNHEY and CDR2 is SVGAGI. The CDR3 coding sequence is TGTGCCAGCAGGCAGGGGGGCCACAATGAGCAGTTCTTC. Amino acid sequence: CASRQGGHNEQFF.

This clone was observed a few times. V usage is TRBV19 and J usage is TRBJ2-3; no reliable D call. Trimming took off 1 base at V and 8 bases at J, with 10 bases between the two ends. CDR1 and CDR2 (germline): LNHDA, SQIVND (reference sequence). The CDR3 extends over 13 amino acids. As DNA, the CDR3 is TGTGCCAGTAGTATAGGGATAGCCGGTACGCAGTATTTT. Amino acid sequence: CASSIGIAGTQYF.

This clone was seen only a few times. This chain links TRBV19 with TRBJ2-4; 7 bases line up with TRBD1. Trimming took 3 bases from V and 5 from J; bases not matched to a gene: 7. This CDR3 region has 15 residues. Per the germline V gene, CDR1 is LNHDA and CDR2 is SQIVND (reference sequence). For the CDR3, the DNA is TGTGCCAGTAGTATGACAGGGCAGTTTCAAAACATTCAGTACTTC. This encodes CASSMTGQFQNIQYF.

The chain couples TRBV5-4 to TRBJ2-1; 8 nucleotides line up with TRBD1. The CDR3 runs to 16 residues. Germline CDR1 SGHNT, CDR2 YYREEE (reference sequence). V was clipped by 1 base and J by 2 bases; unmatched bases: 5. This chain's CDR3 is CASSLLWGQAYNEQFF. CDR3 DNA: TGTGCCAGCAGCTTGTTGTGGGGACAGGCCTACAATGAGCAGTTCTTC.

The V gene is TRBV5-8, the J gene TRBJ2-1; 8 bases map to TRBD1. The CDR3 loop spans 15 amino acids. J lost 4 bases, V lost 4 bases, and 7 bases had no gene match. Germline V lookup: CDR1 SGHTS, CDR2 YDEGEE. CDR3 residues: CASSPGTGLYNEQFF. DNA of the CDR3: TGTGCCAGCAGCCCCGGGACAGGTCTTTACAATGAGCAGTTCTTC. Filled out from reference TRBV5-8 and TRBJ2-1, the complete variable domain reads EAGVTQSPTHLIKTRGQQATLRCSPISGHTSVYWYQQALGLGLQFLLWYDEGEERNRGNFPPRFSGRQFPNYSSELNVNALELEDSALYLCASSPGTGLYNEQFFGPGTRLTVL.

This clone is deemed medium-sized. The chain employs TRBV13 and TRBJ2-1; 7 bases are a match to TRBD2. The CDR3 length is 16 residues. With 6 bases clipped from V and 4 bases from J, the junction kept 12 bases outside the gene matches. CDR1 and CDR2 (germline): PRHDT, FYEKMQ (reference sequence). The CDR3 protein is CASSSGGSSFYNEQFF. The CDR3 DNA reads TGTGCCAGCAGTTCAGGCGGGAGTTCTTTTTACAATGAGCAGTTCTTC.

The chain is built from TRBV11-2 and TRBJ2-7; 9 bases are shared with TRBD2. This CDR3 region has 17 residues. Germline V CDR1 and CDR2: SGHAT, FQNNGV. V gave up 2 bases and J gave up 7 bases; unmatched junction bases: 15. CDR3 DNA sequence: TGTGCCAGCAGCTTAAGTGTTGGCGGGAGGGCCTTTTGGGAGCAGTACTTC. It translates to CASSLSVGGRAFWEQYF. Complete variable domain (other parts from reference TRBV11-2 and TRBJ2-7): EAGVAQSPRYKIIEKRQSVAFWCNPISGHATLYWYQQILGQGPKLLIQFQNNGVVDDSQLPKDRFSAERLKGVDSTLKIQPAKLEDSAVYLCASSLSVGGRAFWEQYFGPGTRLTVT.

The chain employs TRBV24-1 and TRBJ1-5; D is possibly TRBD1 (5 bases). CDR1 and CDR2 (germline): KGHDR, SFDVKD. V was cut by 6 bases and J by 4 bases, with 9 bases left in between. The CDR3 consists of 13 residues. The CDR3 is CATSSSGNQPQHF. The CDR3 DNA is TGTGCCACCAGTTCTTCAGGGAATCAGCCCCAGCATTTT.

The chain's CDR3 is CASSKDRGSTDTQYF. DNA for the CDR3: TGTGCCAGCAGTAAGGACAGGGGGAGCACAGATACGCAGTATTTT. The chain carries TRBV2 and TRBJ2-3; TRBD1 aligns across 10 bases. Germline CDR1 reads SNHLY; CDR2 reads FYNNEI. The CDR3 consists of 15 residues. The junction had 2 bases not matched to a gene; V was cut back by 5 bases and J by 0 bases. The whole variable domain, remainder taken from reference TRBV2 and TRBJ2-3, is EPEVTQTPSHQVTQMGQEVILRCVPISNHLYFYWYRQILGQKVEFLVSFYNNEISEKSEIFDDQFSVERPDGSNFTLKIRSTKLEDSAMYFCASSKDRGSTDTQYFGPGTRLTVL.

The chain recombines TRBV30 with TRBJ2-1; the match to TRBD2 covers 8 bases. Trimming removed 0 bases from V and 3 bases from J; junction bases left unmatched: 4. Germline V CDR1 and CDR2: GTSNPN, SVGIG (reference sequence). This CDR3 comprises 15 residues. CDR3 DNA sequence: TGTGCCTGGAGTGTACCGCTAGCGGGCTACAATGAGCAGTTCTTC. This sequence encodes CAWSVPLAGYNEQFF.

The CDR3 DNA reads TGTGCCTGGAGTAGAGAAGCTAACTATGGCTACACCTTC. Protein: CAWSREANYGYTF. The V and J genes are TRBV30 and TRBJ1-2, with D hard to call. This CDR3 spans 13 amino acids. Trimming took 2 bases from V and 0 from J, leaving 7 bases between them. CDR1 GTSNPN and CDR2 SVGIG come from the germline V gene (reference sequence).

The J gene is TRBJ2-1, the V gene TRBV30, with TRBD2 matching over 11 bases. The CDR3 is 15 residues long. V shed 3 bases, J shed 6 bases, and the junction held 7 bases outside the gene matches. Germline assignment: CDR1 GTSNPN and CDR2 SVGIG (reference sequence). DNA for the CDR3: TGTGCCTGGAGGACTCTAGCGGGAGGTGGCAATGAGCAGTTCTTC. Translating gives CAWRTLAGGGNEQFF.

CDR3 loop: CASSSGQGTYEQYF. CDR3 DNA: TGTGCCAGCAGTTCGGGACAGGGTACCTACGAGCAGTACTTC. V is TRBV6-6 and J is TRBJ2-7; TRBD1 agrees at 9 bases. The CDR3 contains 14 residues. Germline V lookup: CDR1 MNHNY, CDR2 SVGAGI (reference sequence). V shed 4 bases, J shed 2 bases, and the junction held 3 bases outside the gene matches.

The V gene is TRBV28, the J gene TRBJ1-2, with unresolved D. The germline V and J ends were trimmed by 3 bases and 6 bases, with 8 bases remaining between them. CDR1 and CDR2 from the germline V gene are MDHEN and SYDVKM. CDR3 length: 12 amino acids. The CDR3 DNA follows: TGTGCCAGCAGTTTGGCAGATGATGGCTACACCTTC. Amino acid sequence: CASSLADDGYTF.

The DNA for the CDR3 is TGTGCCACCAGCACGCGGGAGACCTACGAGCAGTACTTC. Translation: CATSTRETYEQYF. V and J are TRBV15 and TRBJ2-7; 7 bases fit TRBD2. V shed 4 bases, J shed 2 bases, and the junction held 2 bases outside the gene matches. The CDR3 sequence is 13 residues long. Germline assignment: CDR1 LNHNV and CDR2 YYDKDF (reference sequence).

The chain carries TRBV5-1 and TRBJ1-3; D possibly corresponds to TRBD1 (5 bases). The CDR3 has 16 residues. Germline V gives CDR1 SGHRS, CDR2 YFSETQ. Deletions cut 4 bases from V and 0 bases from J, with 14 bases between. CDR3 DNA sequence: TGCGCCAGCAGCACCGGACAAACCTTCTCTGGAAACACCATATATTTT. It codes for CASSTGQTFSGNTIYF.

The V and J genes are TRBV9 and TRBJ2-1; TRBD2 agrees at 8 bases. This CDR3 is built from 18 residues. V lost 4 bases, J lost 7 bases, and 19 bases stayed unmatched. Looked up from germline, CDR1 is SGDLS and CDR2 is YYNGEE. CDR3: CASSPQTLSGRRSNEQFF. CDR3 in DNA: TGTGCCAGCAGCCCACAAACGCTCAGCGGGAGACGATCAAATGAGCAGTTCTTC.

This chain connects TRBV29-1 to TRBJ2-3; 10 bases match TRBD2. The J segment lost 3 bases and the V segment lost 2 bases, leaving 11 bases of the junction unmatched. The CDR3 runs 17 residues. Germline V gene sequence: CDR1 SQVTM, CDR2 ANQGSEA. The CDR3 DNA sequence: TGCAGCGTTGAAAACCCTACTAGCGGGATAGGAACAGATACGCAGTATTTT. This codes for CSVENPTSGIGTDTQYF.

This clone appeared once. The chain is built from TRBV19 and TRBJ2-2; the match to TRBD1 covers 8 bases. From germline, CDR1 is LNHDA and CDR2 SQIVND (reference sequence). The CDR3 totals 15 residues. V trimming: 0 bases; J trimming: 4 bases; junction bases outside the gene matches: 1. This CDR3 reads CASSIETGATGELFF. CDR3 nucleotide sequence: TGTGCCAGTAGTATAGAGACAGGGGCCACCGGGGAGCTGTTTTTT.